One T cell receptor (beta chain) is described in this entry. Its antigen is undetermined. This specimen comes from a study of CD8 T cells in Susac syndrome. In the study overall: Susac syndrome patients were untreated, on corticosteroids with some adding intravenous immunoglobulin, or on intravenous immunoglobulin only. Whole-study findings and limits: Regarding the TCR sequencing and HLA analysis, the study admitted that a relatively small number of individuals were involved.

This CDR3 is built from 15 residues. V lost 2 bases to trimming and J lost 5 bases, with 16 bases between them. CDR1 and CDR2 (germline): LGHDT, YNNKEL (reference sequence). Random hexamers primed reverse transcription of about 0.45 to 1 ug RNA. TCRdb recomputed calls from the immunoSEQ multiplex PCR reads with MiXCR, one row per CDR3 protein. Here the sample spans approximately 83,000 distinct CDR3 sequences, approximately 95% being singletons. The TCR was taken from a human donor with Susac syndrome. The chain employs TRBV3-1 and TRBJ2-7; D call uncertain. Sequenced input: CD8+ T cells from PBMCs. The CDR3 region is CASSQRATGRHEQYF. In DNA form, the CDR3 reads TGTGCCAGCAGCCAAAGGGCTACCGGACGGCACGAGCAGTACTTC.